Below, 19 T cell receptor beta chains from the same sample are listed, as sequenced in a study of blood T cell repertoires in COVID-19. Measured with immunoSEQ multiplex PCR; TCRdb has only the in-frame clones, and not every one. The data contain 40,000 to 50,000 clones, about 85% of them seen just once; the ten biggest clones take up 14%. The sequencing input was peripheral blood. These receptors originate from a human donor in a cohort sampled during active COVID-19.

The V and J genes are TRBV12-3 or TRBV12-4 and TRBJ1-1; maybe TRBD1 (6 bases). V was cut by 6 bases and J by 7 bases, with 12 bases left in between. The CDR3 sequence is 12 residues long. The CDR3 nucleotides read TGTGCCAGCAGCCAAGGACAGATTGAAGCTTTCTTT. This gives the protein CASSQGQIEAFF.

The table lists this clone with a count of one. This chain links TRBV7-9 with TRBJ2-4; a weak D match, TRBD1 (6 bases). The CDR3 consists of 14 residues. Germline V gene lookup returns CDR1 SEHNR and CDR2 FQNEAQ (reference sequence). V was cut by 5 bases and J by 1 base, with 9 bases left in between. CDR3 sequence: CASSLTGAKNIQYF. CDR3 coding DNA: TGTGCCAGCAGCCTCACAGGGGCCAAAAACATTCAGTACTTC.

This clone was recorded only once. The chain is built from TRBV5-1 and TRBJ2-6, with D possibly matching TRBD1 (5 bases). Germline V gene data show CDR1 as SGHRS and CDR2 as YFSETQ. The V and J ends lost 2 bases and 2 bases respectively, with 14 bases between them. The CDR3 totals 17 residues. CDR3 amino acids: CASSLGMGLTGANVLTF. The CDR3 nucleotides are TGCGCCAGCAGCTTAGGTATGGGGCTCACTGGGGCCAACGTCCTGACTTTC.

The genes are TRBV5-1 and TRBJ1-2; 7 bases are shared with TRBD1. V shed 4 bases, J shed 3 bases, and the junction held 3 bases outside the gene matches. The CDR3 is 13 amino acids. Germline V lookup: CDR1 SGHRS, CDR2 YFSETQ. The CDR3 coding sequence is TGCGCCAGCAGCCCGGGACAGTACTATGGCTACACCTTC. Protein sequence: CASSPGQYYGYTF.

This chain connects TRBV7-3 to TRBJ2-2; 8 nucleotides align to TRBD2. The junction had 8 bases not matched to a gene; V was cut back by 0 bases and J by 2 bases. CDR1 SGHTA and CDR2 FQGTGA come from the germline V gene. CDR3 length: 18 residues. For the CDR3, the DNA is TGTGCCAGCAGCTTAACTCGGTTAGCGGGACGTAACACCGGGGAGCTGTTTTTT. Residues: CASSLTRLAGRNTGELFF.

Comments on this clone: A read error may account for a junction end that differs from germline. The rearrangement links TRBV19 to TRBJ2-2, with 8 nucleotides matching TRBD2. The CDR3 has 17 amino acids. Germline-derived CDR1 and CDR2 are LNHDA and SQIVND (reference sequence). CDR3 DNA sequence: TGTGCCAGTAGTTTAGAATTAGCGGGACCGAACACCGGGGAGCTGTTTTTT. Its translation is CASSLELAGPNTGELFF.

V is TRBV6-1 and J is TRBJ2-5, with D maybe TRBD2 (6 bases). Germline V gene sequence: CDR1 MNHNS, CDR2 SASEGT. Trimming removed 2 bases from V and 1 base from J, with 14 bases in between. This CDR3 is built from 16 residues. The CDR3 DNA reads as TGTGCCAGCAGTGAATGGGACTTGGGACTCCAAGAGACCCAGTACTTC. It translates to CASSEWDLGLQETQYF.

This chain joins TRBV18 and TRBJ2-2; TRBD1 matches at 7 bases. V was clipped by 5 bases and J by 5 bases; unmatched bases: 8. The CDR3 covers 15 residues. From germline, CDR1 is KGHSH and CDR2 LQKENI. CDR3 amino acids: CASSERQGFTGELFF. CDR3 DNA sequence: TGTGCCAGCTCAGAGCGACAGGGTTTTACCGGGGAGCTGTTTTTT.

The chain joins TRBV28 to TRBJ1-2; possible D gene TRBD1, 5 bases. V was pared by 10 bases and J by 2 bases, with 11 bases between. Germline V lookup: CDR1 MDHEN, CDR2 SYDVKM. This CDR3 is built from 12 residues. CDR3 protein: CATGAGNYGYTF. CDR3 in DNA: TGTGCCACCGGGGCGGGAAACTATGGCTACACCTTC.

In its sample, this clone was seen a few times. The J gene is TRBJ2-2, the V gene TRBV4-3; D is uncertain. V was trimmed by 4 bases and J by 5 bases, leaving 8 bases between them. This CDR3 is 13 amino acids long. Germline values: CDR1 LGHNA, CDR2 YSLEER. This CDR3 is CASSPDFTGELFF. The CDR3 DNA is TGCGCCAGCAGCCCAGACTTTACCGGGGAGCTGTTTTTT.

The gene calls are TRBV7-2 and TRBJ2-1, with 7 bases lining up with TRBD2. This CDR3 is built from 14 residues. J gave up 7 bases and V 5 bases, and 8 bases lay outside the gene matches. Germline V gene data show CDR1 as SGHTA and CDR2 as FQGNSA. Here the CDR3 reads CASSPYGRENEQFF. For the CDR3, the DNA is TGTGCCAGCAGCCCCTATGGGAGGGAGAATGAGCAGTTCTTC.

The CDR3 region is CASSPEAITGELFF. The CDR3 nucleotides read TGCGCCAGCAGCCCTGAGGCCATCACCGGGGAGCTGTTTTTT. The chain combines TRBV5-1 with TRBJ2-2; D is unclear. Trimming shortened V by 4 bases and J by 4 bases, and 11 bases separated the two germline ends. In germline, CDR1 is SGHRS, CDR2 YFSETQ. CDR3 length equals 14 residues.

This sequence joins TRBV7-2 and TRBJ2-3; D gene unclear. Between the trimmed V and J ends, which lost 5 bases and 4 bases, there was a span of 10 bases. Germline loops: CDR1 SGHTA, CDR2 FQGNSA. The CDR3 has 13 amino acids. This CDR3 is CASSVSGSDTQYF. DNA of the CDR3: TGTGCCAGCAGCGTCTCGGGTTCAGATACGCAGTATTTT.

This chain uses TRBV28 with TRBJ2-6; D remains unclear. The CDR3 runs 16 residues. Germline V gene sequence: CDR1 MDHEN, CDR2 SYDVKM. The germline V and J ends were trimmed by 6 bases and 0 bases, with 12 bases remaining between them. CDR3 coding DNA: TGTGCCAGCAGCCGGAGCCCTGGCTCTGGGGCCAACGTCCTGACTTTC. Amino acids: CASSRSPGSGANVLTF.

This clone has only a few counts. This chain uses TRBV5-6 with TRBJ2-1; 7 bases fit TRBD1. Germline V gene data show CDR1 as SGHDT and CDR2 as YYEEEE. With V trimmed by 3 bases and J by 4 bases, 7 bases remained unmatched. The CDR3 runs to 15 residues. In DNA, the CDR3 is TGTGCCAGCAGCTCCCGGGACAGCCCATACAATGAGCAGTTCTTC. It is translated as CASSSRDSPYNEQFF.

The chain has TRBV3-1 (or the pseudogene TRBV3-2) and TRBJ2-6, with 10 bases fitting TRBD1. CDR3 length: 19 amino acids. Germline CDR1 and CDR2: LGHDT and YNNKEL (reference sequence). V gave up 4 bases and J gave up 1 base; unmatched junction bases: 10. The CDR3 here is CASSPLRQGASSGANVLTF. CDR3 nucleotide sequence: TGTGCCAGCAGCCCCCTCAGACAGGGGGCTTCGTCTGGGGCCAACGTCCTGACTTTC.

The chain is built from TRBV4-1 and TRBJ1-1, with 8 positions matching TRBD1. The CDR3 is made up of 15 amino acids. The germline CDR1 and CDR2 sequences are MGHRA and YSYEKL. V dropped 6 bases and J dropped 1; count of bases not matched to a gene: 7. As DNA, the CDR3 is TGCGCCAGCAGATTCTGGACAGGGTCGAACACTGAAGCTTTCTTT. Translated: CASRFWTGSNTEAFF.

CDR3 in DNA: TGCGCCAGCAGCTTGGCAGTGAACAGGGGGCAGGTTCACGGGACTGAAGCTTTCTTT. Its protein is CASSLAVNRGQVHGTEAFF. V usage is TRBV5-1 and J usage is TRBJ1-1; 9 nucleotides line up with TRBD1. This CDR3 is 19 amino acids long. Losses at the gene ends were 0 bases for V and 5 bases for J; bases not matched to a gene: 17. CDR1 is SGHRS, CDR2 YFSETQ, per germline. Combining the CDR3 with reference TRBV5-1 and TRBJ1-1 gives the whole variable domain KAGVTQTPRYLIKTRGQQVTLSCSPISGHRSVSWYQQTPGQGLQFLFEYFSETQRNKGNFPGRFSGRQFSNSRSEMNVSTLELGDSALYLCASSLAVNRGQVHGTEAFFGQGTRLTVV.

The chain recombines TRBV10-3 with TRBJ1-5; the match to TRBD1 covers 9 bases. J was trimmed by 5 bases and V by 3 bases; bases with no gene match: 5. This CDR3 is 15 amino acids long. The germline V gene has CDR1 ENHRY and CDR2 SYGVKD. CDR3 nucleotides: TGTGCCATCAGTGACTCGGACAGGGGCTATCAGCCCCAGCATTTT. As protein: CAISDSDRGYQPQHF.